This TCR beta chain was sequenced for a study of blood T cell repertoires in COVID-19. Across the study: Samples taken during acute and convalescent COVID-19 were collected in the United States, Italy and Spain. From T cells, B-cell-depleted T cells, or PBMCs came the material, which was cDNA or gDNA.

Source study methods: It was from reference gene primer amplification that nucleated cell counts were estimated. Profiling relied on immunoSEQ multiplex PCR, and the TCRdb table lists in-frame clones only, not all of them. D and trimming come from the DNA, and the V and J calls and clone size come from that table. The table records tens of thousands of clones, around 80% of them present only once. Germline loops: CDR1 LNHDA, CDR2 SQIVND (reference sequence). Trimming took 8 bases from V and 3 from J; bases not matched to a gene: 3. The CDR3 extends over 12 amino acids. The clonotype comes from a woman older than 75 with active or convalescent COVID-19. Sequenced material: peripheral blood. The chain employs TRBV19 and TRBJ1-1; 7 bases align to TRBD1. CDR3 amino acids: CASQDRDTEAFF. For the CDR3, the DNA is TGTGCCAGTCAAGACAGGGACACTGAAGCTTTCTTT.